This T cell receptor beta chain originates from a study of cytomegalovirus exposure and HLA in healthy donors. Study conclusions and caveats: Association with HLA alleles at 0.05 false discovery rate was found for approximately 18,000 TCR beta sequences in a later analysis.

Unmatched junction bases numbered 7, after V lost 4 bases and J lost 1 base. Looked up from germline, CDR1 is LGHNA and CDR2 is YNFKEQ. The CDR3 runs 16 residues. Comment on this clone: Antigen specificity is unknown.

The PCR employed 60 Vbeta primers together with 13 Jbeta primers. The data were produced by immunoSEQ multiplex PCR, yet TCRdb's version contains in-frame clones alone and is incomplete. This table has under 200,000 clones, approximately 80% appearing once. The chain employs TRBV4-2 and TRBJ2-5, with 9 bases lining up with TRBD2. Sequenced sample: PBMCs. The source of this sequence is a woman between 35 and 50 years old in good health and CMV-seropositive. The CDR3 reads CASSPGLAPIQETQYF. CDR3 DNA sequence: TGTGCCAGCAGCCCTGGACTAGCGCCCATCCAAGAGACCCAGTACTTC.